This is a list of T cell receptor beta chains from one sample in a study of T-cell reconstitution after alpha-beta-depleted transplantation in children. MiXCR was run by TCRdb on the PCR reads, yielding one entry per CDR3 protein. The sample lists around 140,000 distinct CDR3 sequences, 8% to 10% occurring once. Material: PBMCs, mostly from graft donor cells, obtained 180 days after TCRalphabeta/CD19-depleted stem cell transplant. These receptors were taken from a female patient aged 2-9 years who had a stem cell transplant for congenital amegakaryocytic thrombocytopenia, so the T cells may come from the graft donor. Both conserved end residues are part of each CDR3. The order of the fields is clone size, V gene, J gene, D gene, CDR3 protein, CDR3 DNA. The D gene is left open where the match is weak. The listing skips clone size in some rows; elsewhere it reads once, few, many or a size class.

many	TRBV5-1	TRBJ2-5	TRBD1	CASSKETGLAETQYF	TGCGCCAGCAGCAAGGAGACAGGGCTCGCCGAGACCCAGTACTTC
many	TRBV20-1	TRBJ1-2	-	CSAAQGNYGYTF	TGCAGTGCAGCACAAGGGAACTATGGCTACACCTTC
few	TRBV5-1	TRBJ2-5	-	CASSTGARLETQYF	TGCGCCAGCAGTACTGGAGCTCGGCTTGAGACCCAGTACTTC
many	TRBV24-1	TRBJ2-4	-	CATSDKVVGSENIQYF	TGTGCCACCAGTGATAAGGTAGTAGGGTCAGAAAACATTCAGTACTTC
-	TRBV7-2	TRBJ2-3	TRBD1	CASSIDRGGDSTDTQYF	TGTGCCAGCAGCATCGACAGGGGTGGGGATAGCACAGATACGCAGTATTTT
-	TRBV29-1	TRBJ2-7	-	CSARRPGGYEQYF	TGCAGCGCTCGGAGGCCCGGAGGGTACGAGCAGTACTTC
many	TRBV29-1	TRBJ1-1	-	CSVEEGLNTEAFF	TGCAGCGTTGAGGAGGGCCTGAACACTGAAGCTTTCTTT
many	TRBV20-1	TRBJ2-1	-	CSARERLEQFF	TGCAGTGCTAGAGAGCGGTTAGAGCAGTTCTTC
few	TRBV7-9	TRBJ2-3	TRBD2	CASSPRAGALDTQYF	TGTGCCAGCAGCCCCCGGGCGGGAGCGCTAGATACGCAGTATTTT
few	TRBV11-2	TRBJ2-1	TRBD2	CASSLGPSGLDEQFF	TGTGCCAGCAGCTTAGGCCCTAGCGGTCTTGATGAGCAGTTCTTC
many	TRBV27	TRBJ2-1	TRBD2	CASSLAGPTSYNEQFF	TGTGCCAGCAGTCTAGCGGGGCCGACTTCCTACAATGAGCAGTTCTTC
many	TRBV5-1	TRBJ2-2	-	CASSPDRMNTGELFF	TGCGCCAGCAGCCCGGACCGAATGAACACCGGGGAGCTGTTTTTT
-	TRBV28	TRBJ2-3	-	CASSLWPSTDTQYF	TGTGCCAGCAGTTTGTGGCCCAGCACAGATACGCAGTATTTT
many	TRBV29-1	TRBJ2-7	-	CSVNRRSNGGEQYF	TGCAGCGTTAATCGGAGATCTAACGGTGGTGAGCAGTACTTC
many	TRBV28	TRBJ1-1	TRBD1	CASRTPGQGNTEAFF	TGTGCCAGCAGGACCCCCGGACAGGGGAACACTGAAGCTTTCTTT
many	TRBV19	TRBJ1-4	-	CASGRAINEKLFF	TGTGCCAGCGGACGGGCAATAAATGAAAAACTGTTTTTT
-	TRBV5-1	TRBJ1-1	TRBD1	CASTDRAGGTEAFF	TGCGCCAGCACGGACAGGGCGGGAGGCACTGAAGCTTTCTTT
-	TRBV29-1	TRBJ2-3	-	CSVEIVTDTQYF	TGCAGCGTTGAAATTGTCACAGATACGCAGTATTTT
few	TRBV20-1	TRBJ2-3	TRBD1	CSASGTGGDDTQYF	TGCAGTGCTAGTGGGACAGGGGGCGATGATACGCAGTATTTT
many	TRBV7-9	TRBJ2-7	TRBD1	CASSPGQGDYEQYF	TGTGCCAGCAGCCCGGGACAGGGGGATTACGAGCAGTACTTC
many	TRBV28	TRBJ2-2	-	CASSSTGHSGELFF	TGTGCCAGCAGTTCAACTGGACACTCCGGGGAGCTGTTTTTT
few	TRBV7-9	TRBJ2-7	-	CASSLGSFAYEQYF	TGTGCCAGCAGCTTAGGTTCATTTGCCTACGAGCAGTACTTC
many	TRBV20-1	TRBJ2-5	TRBD2	CSASSSGGLAGVETQYF	TGCAGTGCTAGTAGCAGCGGGGGACTAGCGGGAGTGGAGACCCAGTACTTC
many	TRBV5-1	TRBJ1-2	-	CASSLRNGARSYTF	TGCGCCAGCAGCTTAAGGAACGGGGCCCGGAGCTACACCTTC
few	TRBV7-6	TRBJ1-4	TRBD1	CASSLSPGQANEKLFF	TGTGCCAGCAGCTTATCACCGGGACAGGCGAATGAAAAACTGTTTTTT
-	TRBV7-2	TRBJ2-1	-	CASSLARVNEQFF	TGTGCCAGCAGCTTAGCCAGGGTCAATGAGCAGTTCTTC
few	TRBV6-2/TRBV6-3	TRBJ2-7	TRBD2	CASRTGTSGSYEQYF	TGTGCCAGCAGAACCGGGACTAGCGGGAGTTACGAGCAGTACTTC